This T cell receptor (beta chain) was recovered during a study of blood T cells in healthy people across ages. Findings and caveats of the study: Diversity was estimated from one million T cells, and these estimates were considered underestimates.

With respect to this clonotype: Its antigen is undetermined. Germline is not matched at one junction end, which may reflect a read error.

A second roughly 6 to 12 cycle PCR used barcoded and J-beta primers. One entry per CDR3 protein, called by TCRdb with MiXCR from the 5' RACE reads. In the table there are under 1,000,000 distinct CDR3 sequences, around 45% of which are singletons. CDR3 size: 16 residues. Germline CDR1 GTSNPN, CDR2 SVGIG (reference sequence). The J gene is TRBJ1-5, the V gene TRBV30; no reliable D call. The sequenced sample was blood. This TCR was recovered from a man at least 80 years old in good health. CDR3 nucleotides: TGTGCCTGGAGTGTACTAGGGCAACTAAGCAGTCAGCCCCAGCATTTT. Protein sequence: CAWSVLGQLSSQPQHF.